The 14 T cell receptor beta chains given below trace back to one sample, sequenced in a study of blood T cells in healthy people across ages (dated by TCRdb to the mid-2010s). The method behind the library was 5' RACE. The sequencer was an Illumina HiSeq 2500. A second roughly 7 to 12 cycle PCR used a sample-barcoded 5' primer and a J-beta primer mix. TCRdb ran its own pipeline on the public reads, namely fastp trimming at Q25 and MiXCR clone calling, and kept in-frame beta chains. Entries are consolidated by CDR3 protein sequence, retaining the most common genes and DNA. The sample includes hundreds of thousands of distinct CDR3 sequences, with roughly 52% observed a single time. The ten top clones hold 13% of the sample. The sequenced sample consisted of blood. The receptors were gathered from a man aged 25 to 40 in good health.

This clonotype was recorded once. J is TRBJ1-2 and V is TRBV29-1; D gene uncertain. Germline CDR1 reads SQVTM; CDR2 reads ANQGSEA. Trimming removed 3 bases at V and 5 bases at J, with 16 bases between. This CDR3 contains 14 residues. CDR3 in amino acids: CSVDPSYLQYGYTF. For the CDR3, the DNA is TGCAGCGTTGACCCCTCCTATCTACAGTATGGCTACACCTTC.

This chain joins TRBV9 and TRBJ2-1; TRBD2 might be the D (5 bases). The V end lost 0 bases, the J end lost 0 bases, and 7 bases lay between the germline ends. CDR1 and CDR2 from the germline V gene are SGDLS and YYNGEE. The CDR3 runs to 15 residues. CDR3 sequence reads: CASSVVGNSYNEQFF. Written as DNA, the CDR3 is TGTGCCAGCAGCGTAGTCGGGAACTCCTACAATGAGCAGTTCTTC.

The sample holds one count of this clonotype. The chain joins TRBV7-8 to TRBJ2-7, with 14 bases matching TRBD2. The trim removed 1 base at V and 0 bases at J, leaving 5 bases unmatched. Germline V gene data show CDR1 as SGHVS and CDR2 as FQNEAQ. This CDR3 spans 18 amino acids. In DNA, the CDR3 is TGTGCCAGCAGCTTAGGGACTAGCGGGGGGCCATACTCCTACGAGCAGTACTTC. Its translation: CASSLGTSGGPYSYEQYF.

The chain uses TRBV18 and TRBJ2-1; D is possibly TRBD2 (5 bases). Trimming took off 0 bases at V and 10 bases at J, with 13 bases between the two ends. The CDR3 extends over 14 amino acids. Germline CDR1 reads KGHSH; CDR2 reads LQKENI. The CDR3, as DNA: TGTGCCAGCTCACCACCGCAGCGGCTAGGCGAGCAGTTCTTC. Protein sequence: CASSPPQRLGEQFF.

This rearrangement joins TRBV6-2 or TRBV6-3 to TRBJ2-7, with 8 bases that match TRBD2. The J segment lost 2 bases and the V segment lost 8 bases, leaving 5 bases of the junction unmatched. The CDR3 is 13 residues long. Germline values: CDR1 MNHEY, CDR2 SVGEGT. Written as DNA, the CDR3 is TGTGCCAGCCATAGCGGGAACCCCTACGAGCAGTACTTC. Translation: CASHSGNPYEQYF.

Only a few counts were recorded for this clonotype. The J gene is TRBJ2-7, the V gene TRBV7-3, with a tentative D call TRBD1 (6 bases). CDR3 size: 14 residues. V was pared by 4 bases and J by 7 bases, with 17 bases between. Germline CDR1 SGHTA, CDR2 FQGTGA. The CDR3 region has the DNA TGTGCCAGCAGCTCACAGGGACCCGCTAGAGAGCAGTACTTC. It is translated as CASSSQGPAREQYF. The complete variable domain, with remaining parts taken from reference TRBV7-3 and TRBJ2-7, reads GAGVSQTPSNKVTEKGKYVELRCDPISGHTALYWYRQSLGQGPEFLIYFQGTGAADDSGLPNDRFFAVRPEGSVSTLKIQRTERGDSAVYLCASSSQGPAREQYFGPGTRLTVT.

This clonotype was detected only once. At one boundary the junction diverges from the germline segment, which might be a read error. The V and J genes are TRBV9 and TRBJ2-3; weak D call: TRBD2 (6 bases). The germline CDR1 and CDR2 sequences are SGDLS and YYNGEE. This CDR3 comprises 14 residues. The CDR3 coding sequence is TGTGCCGGCAGCGTAGGCGGGGACACAGATACGCAGTATTTT. Protein product: CAGSVGGDTDTQYF. Filled out from reference TRBV9 and TRBJ2-3, the complete variable domain reads DSGVTQTPKHLITATGQRVTLRCSPRSGDLSVYWYQQSLDQGLQFLIQYYNGEERAKGNILERFSAQQFPDLHSELNLSSLELGDSALYFCAGSVGGDTDTQYFGPGTRLTVL.

The chain has TRBV12-3 or TRBV12-4 and TRBJ1-5, with D hard to call. V gave up 9 bases and J gave up 1 base, with 13 bases separating them. The CDR3 has 14 amino acids. DNA for the CDR3: TGTGCCAGTAGGCTCGGGTTGAGCAATCAGCCCCAGCATTTT. Translating it yields CASRLGLSNQPQHF.

V gene TRBV29-1 combines with J gene TRBJ1-2; D is unclear. Germline CDR1 is SQVTM and CDR2 is ANQGSEA. The CDR3 covers 11 residues. V lost 3 bases and J 4 bases, leaving 6 bases between the germline ends. CDR3 DNA sequence: TGCAGCGTTGACCGTTCCTATGGCTACACCTTC. This gives the protein CSVDRSYGYTF.

The V gene is TRBV7-2, the J gene TRBJ2-5; 15 bases align to TRBD2. Germline V gene data show CDR1 as SGHTA and CDR2 as FQGNSA. The length of the CDR3 is 17 residues. With V trimmed by 5 bases and J by 5 bases, 9 bases remained unmatched. The CDR3, as DNA: TGTGCCAGCAGCCTGGGACTAGCGGGGGGAGTATGGGAGACCCAGTACTTC. Translation: CASSLGLAGGVWETQYF. The entire variable domain, with the rest obtained from reference TRBV7-2 and TRBJ2-5, is as follows: GAGVSQSPSNKVTEKGKDVELRCDPISGHTALYWYRQSLGQGLEFLIYFQGNSAPDKSGLPSDRFSAERTGGSVSTLTIQRTQQEDSAVYLCASSLGLAGGVWETQYFGPGTRLLVL.

There are a few counts of this clonotype. This chain uses TRBV7-2 with TRBJ2-1; the D gene is possibly TRBD1 (6 bases). With 4 bases removed from V and 2 bases from J, the gap between germline ends came to 12 bases. Germline values: CDR1 SGHTA, CDR2 FQGNSA. There are 15 residues in the CDR3. CDR3 residues: CASSSDSVPYNEQFF. As DNA, the CDR3 is TGTGCCAGCAGCTCGGACAGCGTCCCCTACAATGAGCAGTTCTTC. Full variable domain (remainder filled in from reference TRBV7-2 and TRBJ2-1): GAGVSQSPSNKVTEKGKDVELRCDPISGHTALYWYRQSLGQGLEFLIYFQGNSAPDKSGLPSDRFSAERTGGSVSTLTIQRTQQEDSAVYLCASSSDSVPYNEQFFGPGTRLTVL.

J is TRBJ2-2 and V is TRBV20-1, with D hard to call. The CDR3 is made up of 11 amino acids. Trimming removed 2 bases from V and 2 bases from J, with 0 bases in between. The germline CDR1 and CDR2 sequences are DFQATT and SNEGSKA (reference sequence). CDR3 DNA: TGCAGTGCTAGAAACACCGGGGAGCTGTTTTTT. Translating gives CSARNTGELFF.

The CDR3 coding sequence is TGCGCCAGCAGCCAAGTGGCGAAACTAGCGGGTCGTGAGCAGTTCTTC. Its protein is CASSQVAKLAGREQFF. The chain is built from TRBV4-1 and TRBJ2-1; TRBD2 aligns across 9 bases. In germline, CDR1 is MGHRA, CDR2 YSYEKL. Trimming took 1 base from V and 9 from J; bases not matched to a gene: 10. This CDR3 spans 16 amino acids.

A few counts support this clonotype. V gene TRBV4-1 combines with J gene TRBJ2-7; D may be TRBD2 (5 bases). CDR1 and CDR2 from the germline V gene are MGHRA and YSYEKL. There are 13 residues in the CDR3. V lost 3 bases and J 3 bases, leaving 9 bases between the germline ends. CDR3 sequence (DNA): TGCGCCAGCAGCCACCGAGAGGGCTACGAGCAGTACTTC. It yields the protein CASSHREGYEQYF.